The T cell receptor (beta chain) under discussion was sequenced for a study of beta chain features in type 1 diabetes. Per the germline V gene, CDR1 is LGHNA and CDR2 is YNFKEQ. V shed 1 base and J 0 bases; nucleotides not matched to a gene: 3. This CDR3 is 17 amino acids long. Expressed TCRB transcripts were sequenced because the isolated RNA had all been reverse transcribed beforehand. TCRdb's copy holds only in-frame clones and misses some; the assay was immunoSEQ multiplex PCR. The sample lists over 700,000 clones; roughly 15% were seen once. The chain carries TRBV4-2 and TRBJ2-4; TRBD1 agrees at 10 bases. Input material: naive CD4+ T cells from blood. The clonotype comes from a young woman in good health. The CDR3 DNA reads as TGTGCCAGCAGCCAAGGGGGACAGGGGTTAGCCAAAAACATTCAGTACTTC. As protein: CASSQGGQGLAKNIQYF.